Below are 15 T cell receptor beta chains sequenced from a single sample in a study of Tregs in tolerant kidney transplant recipients (dated by TCRdb to about 2019). The receptor library was made with the immunoSEQ multiplex PCR assay. What TCRdb holds here is the immuneACCESS table cut down to in-frame rearrangements. Part of the clones is not present; checked against another copy, under half of the missing clones reflect an unresolved V gene, and the others are unexplained. This sample comprises tens of thousands of clones, 91% of them detected only once. The ten largest clones capture approximately 14% of the sample. The transplants used related donors with nonmyeloablative bone marrow transplantation, and mixed chimerism in the human trials was transient. This material consisted of CD8+ T cells from blood (PBMCs), taken 24 months after the transplant. Receptors originate from a human patient who received a combined kidney and bone marrow transplant. After a transplant, certain T cells may trace back to the graft donor.

The genes are TRBV2 and TRBJ2-7; 8 bases are shared with TRBD2. The trim removed 3 bases at V and 4 bases at J, leaving 11 bases unmatched. This CDR3 is built from 16 residues. Germline CDR1 reads SNHLY; CDR2 reads FYNNEI. DNA of the CDR3: TGTGCCAGCAGTGAGGCCGGGACTAGTGAACTGTACGAGCAGTACTTC. Translation: CASSEAGTSELYEQYF.

The chain carries TRBV7-9 and TRBJ2-3, with a possible D match to TRBD1 (6 bases). The CDR3 spans 14 residues. Per germline, CDR1 SEHNR and CDR2 FQNEAQ (reference sequence). V lost 6 bases, J lost 0 bases, and 10 bases lay in between. The CDR3 nucleotides read TGTGCCAGCAGGTGGGGGCCTAGCACAGATACGCAGTATTTT. Translated, it gives CASRWGPSTDTQYF.

V and J are TRBV7-9 and TRBJ1-2; D is undetermined. V was pared by 4 bases and J by 5 bases, with 17 bases between. This CDR3 spans 15 amino acids. Germline lookup yields CDR1 SEHNR and CDR2 FQNEAQ (reference sequence). DNA of the CDR3: TGTGCCAGCAGCTCTGGAGGCAGGTCAAGATATGGCTACACCTTC. Amino acids: CASSSGGRSRYGYTF. The full variable domain, with the rest looked up from reference TRBV7-9 and TRBJ1-2, is DTGVSQNPRHKITKRGQNVTFRCDPISEHNRLYWYRQTLGQGPEFLTYFQNEAQLEKSRLLSDRFSAERPKGSFSTLEIQRTEQGDSAMYLCASSSGGRSRYGYTFGSGTRLTVV.

This chain uses TRBV29-1 with TRBJ2-2; D might be TRBD1 (6 bases). There are 13 residues in the CDR3. The V gene lost 7 bases and the J gene lost 1 base, with 10 bases spanning the gap. Germline CDR1 and CDR2: SQVTM and ANQGSEA. Here the CDR3 reads CSALDRNTGELFF. In nucleotides, the CDR3 is TGCAGCGCCCTGGACAGGAACACCGGGGAGCTGTTTTTT.

The genes are TRBV6-5 and TRBJ1-1; D ambiguous. The V gene's germline CDR1 is MNHEY and CDR2 SVGAGI. The CDR3 is 12 residues long. The germline V and J ends were trimmed by 6 bases and 5 bases, with 10 bases remaining between them. The DNA of the CDR3 is TGTGCCAGCAGAACTGGAGGGACTGAAGCTTTCTTT. It is translated as CASRTGGTEAFF.

The rearrangement joins TRBV9 to TRBJ2-4; TRBD2 is a possible D gene (7 bases). From germline, CDR1 is SGDLS and CDR2 YYNGEE. This CDR3 spans 14 amino acids. The V end lost 3 bases, the J end lost 7 bases, and 14 bases lay between the germline ends. The CDR3 coding sequence is TGTGCCAGCAGCGAGGGGGGGATCGGGAACATTCAGTACTTC. Protein: CASSEGGIGNIQYF.

The rearrangement links TRBV10-3 to TRBJ1-1, with D possibly TRBD1 on 6 matching bases. V was trimmed by 4 bases and J by 8 bases, leaving 11 bases between them. Per the germline V gene, CDR1 is ENHRY and CDR2 is SYGVKD. The CDR3 consists of 12 residues. CDR3 nucleotide sequence: TGTGCCATCAGTGGTGGACAGACCGAAGCTTTCTTT. This encodes CAISGGQTEAFF.

V usage is TRBV28 and J usage is TRBJ1-2; 9 bases fit TRBD1. There are 14 residues in the CDR3. Germline lookup yields CDR1 MDHEN and CDR2 SYDVKM. The V gene end was trimmed by 3 bases and the J gene end by 8 bases; junction bases not matched to a gene: 7. This chain's CDR3 is CASSFRTGVEGYTF. The CDR3 DNA reads as TGTGCCAGCAGTTTTAGGACAGGGGTGGAAGGCTACACCTTC.

The V gene is TRBV9, the J gene TRBJ2-2, with unresolved D. With 0 bases removed from V and 8 bases from J, the gap between germline ends came to 5 bases. The germline CDR1 and CDR2 sequences are SGDLS and YYNGEE. The CDR3 consists of 12 residues. DNA for the CDR3: TGTGCCAGCAGCGTAGCTAGTGGGGAGCTGTTTTTT. It encodes CASSVASGELFF.

This rearrangement joins TRBV15 to TRBJ2-3, with a tentative D call TRBD2 (7 bases). This CDR3 has 15 amino acids. The germline CDR1 and CDR2 sequences are LNHNV and YYDKDF (reference sequence). The V gene lost 7 bases and the J gene lost 3 bases, with 17 bases spanning the gap. The CDR3 loop is CATKMGGGGTDTQYF. The DNA of the CDR3 is TGTGCCACCAAGATGGGGGGAGGGGGTACAGATACGCAGTATTTT.

The chain combines TRBV19 with TRBJ2-3, with a weak D call TRBD1 (5 bases). Between the trimmed V and J ends, which lost 3 bases and 0 bases, there was a span of 10 bases. The CDR3 spans 15 residues. Germline loops: CDR1 LNHDA, CDR2 SQIVND (reference sequence). CDR3 bases: TGTGCCAGTAGTATGACAGCCTCTAGCACAGATACGCAGTATTTT. As protein: CASSMTASSTDTQYF.

The rearrangement joins TRBV6-5 to TRBJ1-2; TRBD1 matches 7 bases. CDR1 is MNHEY and CDR2 is SVGAGI in the germline V gene. CDR3 length equals 14 residues. The junction had 9 bases not matched to a gene; V was cut back by 6 bases and J by 5 bases. The CDR3 is CASRPNRGLYGYTF. CDR3 bases: TGTGCCAGCAGACCTAACAGGGGCTTATATGGCTACACCTTC.

The chain carries TRBV7-9 and TRBJ2-3, with D maybe TRBD2 (6 bases). CDR1 and CDR2 (germline): SEHNR, FQNEAQ (reference sequence). The CDR3 is made up of 15 amino acids. Trimming removed 4 bases from V and 4 bases from J, with 15 bases in between. The CDR3 loop is CASSYLRRGSDTQYF. The CDR3 DNA reads TGTGCCAGCAGCTACCTTAGGAGGGGCTCAGATACGCAGTATTTT.

The rearrangement joins TRBV29-1 to TRBJ2-3; TRBD2 agrees at 10 bases. Germline V gives CDR1 SQVTM, CDR2 ANQGSEA. The trim removed 6 bases at V and 2 bases at J, leaving 11 bases unmatched. The CDR3 is 16 amino acids. The CDR3 DNA is TGCAGCGTGGCAAGCACAGCGGGAGGGTCCACAGATACGCAGTATTTT. It specifies CSVASTAGGSTDTQYF.

This chain links TRBV28 with TRBJ1-3; D is unclear. The CDR3 extends over 17 amino acids. Trimming took 5 bases from V and 1 from J, leaving 18 bases between them. CDR1 MDHEN and CDR2 SYDVKM come from the germline V gene. The DNA for the CDR3 is TGTGCCAGCAGTCAACCAATACATGAAGAATCTGGAAACACCATATATTTT. It codes for CASSQPIHEESGNTIYF.